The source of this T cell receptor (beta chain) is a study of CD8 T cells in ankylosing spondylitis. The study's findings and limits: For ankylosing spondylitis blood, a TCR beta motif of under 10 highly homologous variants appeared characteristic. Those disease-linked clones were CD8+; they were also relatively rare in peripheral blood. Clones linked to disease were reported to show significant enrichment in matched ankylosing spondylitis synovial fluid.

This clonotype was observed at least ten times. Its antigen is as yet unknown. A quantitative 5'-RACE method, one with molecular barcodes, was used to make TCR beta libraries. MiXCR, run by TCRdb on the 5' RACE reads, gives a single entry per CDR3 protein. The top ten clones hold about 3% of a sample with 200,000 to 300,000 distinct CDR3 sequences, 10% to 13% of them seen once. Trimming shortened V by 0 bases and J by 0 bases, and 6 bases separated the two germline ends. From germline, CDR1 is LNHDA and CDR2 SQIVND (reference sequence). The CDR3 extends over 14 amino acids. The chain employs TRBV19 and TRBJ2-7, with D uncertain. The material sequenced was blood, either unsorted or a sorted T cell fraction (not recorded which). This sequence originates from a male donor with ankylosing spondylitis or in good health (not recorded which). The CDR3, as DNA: TGTGCCAGTAGTATAGATCAAGGCTCCTACGAGCAGTACTTC. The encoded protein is CASSIDQGSYEQYF.